This entry is about one TCR beta chain. The entry originates in a study of blood T cell repertoires in COVID-19. Study overall: The origin of the acute and convalescent COVID-19 samples was the United States, Italy and Spain. PBMCs, B-cell-depleted T cells, or T cells provided the cDNA or gDNA that made up the material.

Per the original data handling: Estimation of nucleated cell counts was performed using reference gene primer amplification. Assay used: immunoSEQ multiplex PCR; TCRdb lists only in-frame clones, some missing. V and J calls and clone size are copied from that table; D and trimming were computed from the DNA. The repertoire includes under 400,000 clones, approximately 88% of them detected once, and 1.5% to 2% sits in the top ten. Seattle's cohort entered during active infection and was followed longitudinally. The CDR3 consists of 15 residues. V lost 1 base to trimming and J lost 7 bases; unmatched junction nucleotides: 3. Germline lookup yields CDR1 SGDLS and CDR2 YYNGEE.

The material sequenced was peripheral blood. The sequence was obtained from a woman in her twenties or thirties with COVID-19, enrolled during active disease. This chain connects TRBV9 to TRBJ1-6; 9 bases agree with TRBD1. The DNA of the CDR3 is TGTGCCAGCAGCGTACGCGGGACAGGGAATTCACCCCTCCACTTT. It is translated as CASSVRGTGNSPLHF.